This TCR beta chain was sequenced during a study of regulatory T cells in long-lasting Graves disease. As to time point: newly diagnosed GD, antithyroid drugs for less than 3 months. Preparation of the TCR library used RNA extracted from PBMCs. Library construction for TCR beta used iRepertoire HTBI primers and Arm-PCR of CDR3 regions. A single record per CDR3 protein comes from TCRdb applying MiXCR to the multiplex PCR reads. Among roughly 500,000 distinct CDR3 sequences listed, 13% were seen once. Germline V gene lookup returns CDR1 SNHLY and CDR2 FYNNEI. V gave up 5 bases and J gave up 4 bases; unmatched junction bases: 4. This CDR3 has 15 amino acids. This clonotype showed up many times. This same sample was also taken into another study, of T cells in Graves' hyperthyroidism and ophthalmopathy. As that report states: The TCR CDR3 first-round RT-PCR relied on the HTBI primer set.

This sequence originates from a young man with Graves disease. This specimen was peripheral blood mononuclear cells (PBMCs), taken at new diagnosis, from a patient treated with antithyroid drugs. The J gene is TRBJ2-3, the V gene TRBV2, with 12 bases aligning to TRBD2. The CDR3 loop is CASSTTSGSADTQYF. The CDR3 region has the DNA TGTGCCAGCAGTACGACTAGCGGGAGTGCAGATACGCAGTATTTT.